The entry below describes one T cell receptor (beta chain). Its specificity is unknown. The V gene's germline CDR1 is SGHRS and CDR2 YFSETQ. V dropped 7 bases and J dropped 9 bases, with 23 bases sitting between them. This CDR3 spans 15 amino acids. This record comes from a study of cytomegalovirus exposure and HLA in healthy donors. Regarding the study as a whole: In a later analysis, common viral pathogens appeared linked to several of the most significant clusters. 87-base-pair reads could not separate some V segments, including TRBV6-2 and TRBV6-3.

The PCR employed 60 Vbeta primers together with 13 Jbeta primers. TCRdb's copy holds only in-frame clones and misses some; the assay was immunoSEQ multiplex PCR. Here the sample spans some 130,000 clones, over 70% being singletons. The source of this sequence is a man between 35 and 55 years old in good health and CMV-seronegative. Input material: PBMCs. The chain uses TRBV5-1 and TRBJ2-1, with TRBD1 as a possible D gene (5 bases). CDR3 nucleotides: TGCGCCAGCTGCCGGACCCCCCAATCTCAGGGTGAGCAGTTCTTC. Its protein is CASCRTPQSQGEQFF.